This is a list of T cell receptor beta chains from one sample in a study of cytomegalovirus exposure and HLA in healthy donors. TCRdb's copy holds only in-frame clones and misses some; the assay was immunoSEQ multiplex PCR. The sample consists of some 90,000 clones, 96% of them appearing once. The sample comprised PBMCs. The source is a young man in good health and CMV-seronegative. The CDR3 runs from the conserved cysteine through the conserved F or W. The D gene is left open where the match is weak. Some rows have no size entry. The others give once, few or many, or a class for an expanded clone.

clone size: -; V gene: TRBV21-1; D gene: -; J gene: TRBJ2-3; CDR3 protein: CASSKAPGQFTDTQYF; CDR3 DNA: TGTGCCAGCAGCAAAGCCCCGGGACAGTTCACAGATACGCAGTATTTT
clone size: -; V gene: TRBV9; D gene: TRBD2; J gene: TRBJ2-2; CDR3 protein: CASTQWASGTYTGELFF; CDR3 DNA: TGTGCCAGCACCCAGTGGGCTAGCGGGACCTACACCGGGGAGCTGTTTTTT
clone size: -; V gene: TRBV6-1; D gene: -; J gene: TRBJ1-2; CDR3 protein: CASSEAPGLGGYTF; CDR3 DNA: TGTGCCAGCAGTGAAGCGCCAGGGTTGGGTGGCTACACCTTC
clone size: -; V gene: TRBV18; D gene: TRBD2; J gene: TRBJ2-7; CDR3 protein: CASSKPGGDEQYF; CDR3 DNA: TGTGCCAGCTCAAAACCGGGAGGGGACGAGCAGTACTTC
clone size: -; V gene: TRBV30; D gene: -; J gene: TRBJ2-5; CDR3 protein: CAWSDLGGRETQYF; CDR3 DNA: TGTGCCTGGAGTGATCTTGGTGGGAGAGAGACCCAGTACTTC
clone size: once; V gene: TRBV14; D gene: -; J gene: TRBJ1-1; CDR3 protein: CASSQNFAHVLNTEAFF; CDR3 DNA: TGTGCCAGCAGCCAAAATTTCGCTCACGTCCTAAACACTGAAGCTTTCTTT
clone size: once; V gene: TRBV4-2; D gene: -; J gene: TRBJ1-1; CDR3 protein: CASSQEGGTEAFF; CDR3 DNA: TGTGCCAGCAGCCAAGAGGGGGGGACTGAAGCTTTCTTT
clone size: -; V gene: TRBV11-3; D gene: -; J gene: TRBJ1-2; CDR3 protein: CASSLEGAWGYTF; CDR3 DNA: TGTGCCAGCAGCTTAGAGGGGGCTTGGGGCTACACCTTC
clone size: -; V gene: TRBV4-1; D gene: TRBD2; J gene: TRBJ2-3; CDR3 protein: CASSLSPSGSPDTQYF; CDR3 DNA: TGCGCCAGCAGTTTATCCCCTAGCGGGAGCCCAGATACGCAGTATTTT
clone size: -; V gene: TRBV9; D gene: -; J gene: TRBJ1-1; CDR3 protein: CASSRAGEGTEAFF; CDR3 DNA: TGTGCCAGCAGCAGGGCAGGGGAGGGCACTGAAGCTTTCTTT
clone size: -; V gene: TRBV11-2; D gene: TRBD1; J gene: TRBJ2-1; CDR3 protein: CASSHRDRINNEQFF; CDR3 DNA: TGTGCCAGCAGCCACCGGGACAGGATAAACAATGAGCAGTTCTTC
clone size: -; V gene: TRBV6-4; D gene: -; J gene: TRBJ1-1; CDR3 protein: CASSVSRGTEAFF; CDR3 DNA: TGTGCCAGCAGTGTATCCAGGGGAACTGAAGCTTTCTTT
clone size: -; V gene: TRBV19; D gene: -; J gene: TRBJ1-5; CDR3 protein: CASSAREVGGRNQPQHF; CDR3 DNA: TGTGCCAGTAGTGCCAGGGAAGTGGGGGGTCGCAATCAGCCCCAGCATTTT
clone size: -; V gene: TRBV7-3; D gene: TRBD1; J gene: TRBJ1-2; CDR3 protein: CASSAQGGSGYTF; CDR3 DNA: TGTGCCAGCAGCGCCCAGGGGGGAAGTGGCTACACCTTC
clone size: -; V gene: TRBV4-2; D gene: TRBD2; J gene: TRBJ2-3; CDR3 protein: CASSQRGTSEPADTQYF; CDR3 DNA: TGTGCCAGCAGCCAACGCGGGACTAGCGAACCGGCAGATACGCAGTATTTT
clone size: -; V gene: TRBV9; D gene: TRBD2; J gene: TRBJ2-7; CDR3 protein: CASSVTSGRDDEQYF; CDR3 DNA: TGTGCCAGCAGCGTAACGAGCGGGAGGGACGACGAGCAGTACTTC
clone size: -; V gene: TRBV19; D gene: -; J gene: TRBJ1-1; CDR3 protein: CASSWVGQGTEAFF; CDR3 DNA: TGTGCCAGTAGTTGGGTGGGGCAGGGCACTGAAGCTTTCTTT
clone size: -; V gene: TRBV6-6; D gene: -; J gene: TRBJ1-5; CDR3 protein: CASSYPAGYSNQPQHF; CDR3 DNA: TGTGCCAGCAGTTACCCCGCCGGGTATAGCAATCAGCCCCAGCATTTT
clone size: -; V gene: TRBV27; D gene: -; J gene: TRBJ1-2; CDR3 protein: CASSLGGANYGYTF; CDR3 DNA: TGTGCCAGCAGTTTAGGAGGGGCGAACTATGGCTACACCTTC
clone size: -; V gene: TRBV19; D gene: -; J gene: TRBJ2-3; CDR3 protein: CASSTWTSDTQYF; CDR3 DNA: TGTGCCAGTAGTACGTGGACTTCAGATACGCAGTATTTT
clone size: -; V gene: TRBV5-1; D gene: -; J gene: TRBJ2-1; CDR3 protein: CASSWDPSSVGGEQFF; CDR3 DNA: TGCGCCAGCAGCTGGGATCCTTCTAGCGTCGGGGGTGAGCAGTTCTTC
clone size: -; V gene: TRBV19; D gene: -; J gene: TRBJ1-1; CDR3 protein: CASSMIGGTEAFF; CDR3 DNA: TGTGCCAGTAGTATGATAGGGGGCACTGAAGCTTTCTTT
clone size: -; V gene: TRBV5-1; D gene: -; J gene: TRBJ2-7; CDR3 protein: CASSPRRGAGEQYF; CDR3 DNA: TGCGCCAGCAGCCCCCGGCGGGGCGCGGGGGAGCAGTACTTC
clone size: -; V gene: TRBV5-1; D gene: TRBD1; J gene: TRBJ2-5; CDR3 protein: CASSLGATGGEETQYF; CDR3 DNA: TGCGCCAGCAGCTTGGGGGCGACAGGGGGCGAAGAGACCCAGTACTTC
clone size: -; V gene: TRBV28; D gene: -; J gene: TRBJ1-2; CDR3 protein: CASRGRGGSYGYTF; CDR3 DNA: TGTGCCAGCAGGGGAAGAGGGGGATCCTATGGCTACACCTTC
clone size: -; V gene: TRBV6-4; D gene: -; J gene: TRBJ2-7; CDR3 protein: CASSEQRNSYEQYF; CDR3 DNA: TGTGCCAGCAGTGAGCAGCGGAACTCCTACGAGCAGTACTTC
clone size: -; V gene: TRBV27; D gene: -; J gene: TRBJ2-7; CDR3 protein: CASSLSESYEQYF; CDR3 DNA: TGTGCCAGCAGTTTATCTGAGTCCTACGAGCAGTACTTC